The clone carrying this T cell receptor beta chain came up many times. Antigen specificity is unknown. This sample stems from a study of T cells in Graves' hyperthyroidism and ophthalmopathy. The V gene lost 5 bases and the J gene lost 2 bases, with 15 bases spanning the gap. CDR1 and CDR2 from the germline V gene are SGHTA and FQGNSA. The CDR3 totals 15 residues. Amplification of TCR beta CDR3 regions was performed using RNA transcripts as template. A first-round RT-PCR of the TCR CDR3 used the HTBI primer set. MiXCR was run by TCRdb on the multiplex PCR reads, yielding one entry per CDR3 protein. The repertoire has 600,000 to 900,000 distinct CDR3 sequences, about 15% of them found once; the top ten carry around 8%. Overall study findings and caveats: Peripheral blood also featured most of the thyroid clonotypes expanded above 0.001.

Stable disease denoted Graves' hyperthyroidism without ophthalmopathy progression within 18 months. Clinical symptoms, serum thyroxine and TRAb, thyroid ultrasound and orbital computed tomography together formed the diagnostic basis. This receptor was taken from a man aged 18 to 29 with Graves' hyperthyroidism. The chain uses TRBV7-2 and TRBJ2-5; D possibly corresponds to TRBD2 (6 bases). The sequenced sample was blood. The CDR3 loop is CASSRRAGRQETQYF. The DNA for the CDR3 is TGTGCCAGCAGCCGCAGGGCAGGGAGGCAAGAGACCCAGTACTTC.